This T cell receptor beta chain was retrieved from a study of monozygotic twins with inflammatory bowel disease. General study findings and limits: Especially with disease activity, IBD patients had fewer clonotypes in common with others than healthy twins did. Among twins, concordant and discordant pairs did not differ in repertoire similarity, possibly from limited power.

The CDR3 length is 17 residues. Per germline, CDR1 MGHRA and CDR2 YSYEKL. Total RNA, at 3,000 to 4,500 ng, went into every TCR library. TCRdb reanalyzed the 5' RACE reads, giving one entry per CDR3 protein sequence and no DNA. The listing records around 380,000 distinct CDR3 sequences. As to this clonotype: As yet, its antigen is unknown.

The sequenced material came from blood. The sequence was obtained from a human donor with ulcerative colitis or Crohn's disease, or a healthy co-twin of an affected twin (not recorded which). The chain carries TRBV4-1 and TRBJ1-6; the TCRdb D gene call, TRBD1, has no DNA to confirm it. This chain's CDR3 is CASSLGDRRGNNSPLHF.